This T cell receptor beta chain originates from a study of vaccination effects on CD4 cells after COVID-19. This CDR3 is built from 15 residues. The germline V and J ends were trimmed by 1 base and 5 bases, with 14 bases remaining between them. CDR1 and CDR2 from the germline V gene are SGHRS and YFSETQ. Profiling relied on immunoSEQ multiplex PCR, and the TCRdb table lists in-frame clones only, not all of them. This repertoire shows about 27,000 clones, around 66% found once; its top ten account for 18%. With regard to this clone: Its antigen is not identified.

Pools of viral peptides were used by the ViraFEST assay to expand antigen-specific CD4+ T cells ahead of sequencing. Once cultured for approximately eleven days, the cells underwent separation to obtain CD4+ T cells. Their SARS-CoV-2 infection, verified by PCR, occurred between March and December 2020. Sequences were derived from CD4+ T cells from PBMCs cultured with SARS-CoV-2 spike peptides, sampled before COVID-19 vaccination. The clonotype originates from a human donor who had a prior SARS-CoV-2 infection. The chain has TRBV5-1 and TRBJ2-3, with D tentatively TRBD1 or TRBD2 (6 bases each). The CDR3 DNA sequence: TGCGCCAGCAGCTTGAGGTGGGGGGCGGGAGATACGCAGTATTTT. Protein product: CASSLRWGAGDTQYF. Full variable domain (remainder filled in from reference TRBV5-1 and TRBJ2-3): KAGVTQTPRYLIKTRGQQVTLSCSPISGHRSVSWYQQTPGQGLQFLFEYFSETQRNKGNFPGRFSGRQFSNSRSEMNVSTLELGDSALYLCASSLRWGAGDTQYFGPGTRLTVL.